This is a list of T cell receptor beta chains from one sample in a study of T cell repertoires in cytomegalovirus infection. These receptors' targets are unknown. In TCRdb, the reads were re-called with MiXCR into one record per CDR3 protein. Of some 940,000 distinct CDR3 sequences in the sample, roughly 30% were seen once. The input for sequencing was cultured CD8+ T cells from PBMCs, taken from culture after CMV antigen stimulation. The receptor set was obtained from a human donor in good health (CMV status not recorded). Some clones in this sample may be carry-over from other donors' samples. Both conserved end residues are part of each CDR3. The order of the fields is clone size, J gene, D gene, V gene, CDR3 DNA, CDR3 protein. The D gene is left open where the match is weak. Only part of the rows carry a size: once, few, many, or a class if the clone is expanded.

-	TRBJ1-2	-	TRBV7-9	TGTGCCAGCATCCTGGGGGGAGACTATGGCTACACCTTC	CASILGGDYGYTF
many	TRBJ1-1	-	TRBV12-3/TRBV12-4	TGTGCCAGCAGCCCTTCAGACAGAGGGACTGAAGCTTTCTTT	CASSPSDRGTEAFF
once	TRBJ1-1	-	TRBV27	TGTGCCAGCAGTTTGGCCCGGGATGTGGCTGAACCTTTCTTT	CASSLARDVAEPFF
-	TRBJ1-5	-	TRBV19	TGTGCCAGTAGTTGGGGACCGACGAATCAGCCCCAGCATTTT	CASSWGPTNQPQHF
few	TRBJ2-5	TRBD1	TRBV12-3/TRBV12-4	TGTGCCAGCAGTTCCTCGGACAGGGGAGAGACCCAGTACTTC	CASSSSDRGETQYF
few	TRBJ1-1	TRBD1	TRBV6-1	TGTGCCAGCGCCCGACAAGGGGGCTGGACTGAAGCTTTCTTT	CASARQGGWTEAFF
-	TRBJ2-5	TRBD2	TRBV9	TGTGCCAGCAGCGTAGAAAGCGGGGGCCCCTCCGAGACCCAGTACTTC	CASSVESGGPSETQYF
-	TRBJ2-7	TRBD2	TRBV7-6	TGTGCCAGCAGCTTATACGGGGGGTACAATGAGCAGTACTTC	CASSLYGGYNEQYF
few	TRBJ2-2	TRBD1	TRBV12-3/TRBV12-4	TGTGCCAGCAGTTTAGGGGTTGGGCAGGGGGCGAACACCGGGGAGCTGTTTTTT	CASSLGVGQGANTGELFF
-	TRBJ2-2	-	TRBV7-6	TGTGCCAGCAGCCTTTGGCTAGCCGTAGGGAGCGGGGAGCTGTTTTTT	CASSLWLAVGSGELFF
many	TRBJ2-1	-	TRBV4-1	TGCGCCAGCAGCCAAGGCCAGTACAATGAGCAGTTCTTC	CASSQGQYNEQFF
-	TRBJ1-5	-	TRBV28	TGTGCCAGCAGTTTTGCGGGGGCCCCCCAGCATTTT	CASSFAGAPQHF
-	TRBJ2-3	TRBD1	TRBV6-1	TGTGCCAGCAGTAGGACAGGGGAGCCAGATACGCAGTATTTT	CASSRTGEPDTQYF
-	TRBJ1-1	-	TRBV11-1	TGTGCCAGCAGCTTAAACAGGGCAGCCACTGAAGCTTTCTTT	CASSLNRAATEAFF
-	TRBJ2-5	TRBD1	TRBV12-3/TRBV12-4	TGTGCCAGCAGCCCGGGACAGGCGTACCAAGAGACCCAGTACTTC	CASSPGQAYQETQYF
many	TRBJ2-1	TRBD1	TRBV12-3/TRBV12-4	TGTGCCAGCAGCCCTACCGGGACAGGGTACTACAATGAGCAGTTCTTC	CASSPTGTGYYNEQFF
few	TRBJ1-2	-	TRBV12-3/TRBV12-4	TGTGCCAGCAGTTCAGCTAGGGACGGCTTCTATGGCTACACCTTC	CASSSARDGFYGYTF
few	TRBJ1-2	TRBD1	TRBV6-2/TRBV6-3	TGTGCCAGCACTTACAGGGGCCCCGCTAATGGCTACACCTTC	CASTYRGPANGYTF
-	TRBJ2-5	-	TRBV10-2	TGCGCCAGCAGTGCGAAGGGTTTAGGGGAGACCCAGTACTTC	CASSAKGLGETQYF
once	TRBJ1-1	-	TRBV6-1	TGTGCCAGCAGTGATCAGGTGGAGAACACTGAAGCTTTCTTT	CASSDQVENTEAFF
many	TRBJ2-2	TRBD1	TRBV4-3	TGCGCCAGCAGCCAAAAGACAGGGCGAAACACCGGGGAGCTGTTTTTT	CASSQKTGRNTGELFF
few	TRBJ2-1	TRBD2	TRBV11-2	TGTGCCAGCAGCTTGACCCCCCTAGCGGGGTTTTACAATGAGCAGTTCTTC	CASSLTPLAGFYNEQFF
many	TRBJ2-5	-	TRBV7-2	TGTGCCAGCAGCGCCGAGGGGTACCAAGAGACCCAGTACTTC	CASSAEGYQETQYF
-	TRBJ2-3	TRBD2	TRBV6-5	TGTGCCAGCAGACCGACTAGCGGGGGCCTCACAGGGACAGATACGCAGTATTTT	CASRPTSGGLTGTDTQYF
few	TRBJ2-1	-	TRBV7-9	TGTGCCAGCAGCTTAGTAGGAGACAGAACCTACAATGAGCAGTTCTTC	CASSLVGDRTYNEQFF
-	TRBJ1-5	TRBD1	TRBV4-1	TGCGCCAGCAGCCAAGATGGTCAGGGGGGGGATCAGCCCCAGCATTTT	CASSQDGQGGDQPQHF
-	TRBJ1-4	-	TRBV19	TGTGCCAGTCATAGGGGCGGTAATGAAAAACTGTTTTTT	CASHRGGNEKLFF
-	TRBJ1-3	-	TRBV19	TGTGCCACCGCGACAGGACCCTCAGGAAACACCATATATTTT	CATATGPSGNTIYF
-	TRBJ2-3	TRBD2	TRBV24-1	TGTGCCACCAGTCCTAGCGGGGGATCCGGGGGTGATACGCAGTATTTT	CATSPSGGSGGDTQYF
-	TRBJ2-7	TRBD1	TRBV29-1	TGCAGCGTTGAAGAGAAAGGGGGCAGGTACGAGCAGTACTTC	CSVEEKGGRYEQYF
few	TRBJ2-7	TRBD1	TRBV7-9	TGTGCCAGCATCGGACAGGTCAGCTCCTACGAGCAGTACTTC	CASIGQVSSYEQYF
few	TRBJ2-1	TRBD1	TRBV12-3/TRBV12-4	TGTGCCAGCAGTTTATTAACCGGGACAGGTTTTACGAATGAGCAGTTCTTC	CASSLLTGTGFTNEQFF
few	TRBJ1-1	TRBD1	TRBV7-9	TGTGCCAGCCAGGACAGGGTGACTGAAGCTTTCTTT	CASQDRVTEAFF
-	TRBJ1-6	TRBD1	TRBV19	TGTGCCCGAACAGGGACAGAGGGTAATTCACCCCTCCACTTT	CARTGTEGNSPLHF
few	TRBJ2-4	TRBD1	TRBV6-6	TGTGCCAGCAGTTACGTTGGACAGGGGGCCAAAAACATTCAGTACTTC	CASSYVGQGAKNIQYF
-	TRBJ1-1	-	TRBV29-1	TGCAGCGTTGAGGGGTACACTGAAGCTTTCTTT	CSVEGYTEAFF
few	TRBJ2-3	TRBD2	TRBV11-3	TGTGCCAGCAGCTTAGCGACTAGCGGGGGGGCGAGCACAGATACGCAGTATTTT	CASSLATSGGASTDTQYF
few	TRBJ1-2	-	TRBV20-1	TGCAGTGCTAGAACCTATCCCCGCGACGGAGTCCCTGACTATGGCTACACCTTC	CSARTYPRDGVPDYGYTF
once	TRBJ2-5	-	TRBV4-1	TGTGCCAGCAGCCAACCCGGGGGGACAGAAGAGACCCAGTACTTC	CASSQPGGTEETQYF
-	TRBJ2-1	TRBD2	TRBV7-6	TGTGCCAGCAGCTTCCTAGCGGGGGTTTCCTACAATGAGCAGTTCTTC	CASSFLAGVSYNEQFF
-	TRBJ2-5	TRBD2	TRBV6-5	TGTGCCAGCAGGGAAATAGCGGGGGGGCCGGAAGAGACCCAGTACTTC	CASREIAGGPEETQYF
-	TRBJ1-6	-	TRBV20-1	TGCAGTGCTAGGTCCGGGACGAAGGATTCACCCCTCCACTTT	CSARSGTKDSPLHF
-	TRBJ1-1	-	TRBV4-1	TGCGCCAGCAGCCAAGCCCCAGGGTTCACTGAAGCTTTCTTT	CASSQAPGFTEAFF
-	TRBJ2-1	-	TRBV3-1	TGTGCCAGCAGCCAAGTCCCACTTGGGGTAGGGAAGGATGAGCAGTTCTTC	CASSQVPLGVGKDEQFF
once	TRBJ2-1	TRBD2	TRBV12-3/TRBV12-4	TGTGTCAGCAGCTATCCGGGACTATATACCGGTGAGCAGTTCTTC	CVSSYPGLYTGEQFF
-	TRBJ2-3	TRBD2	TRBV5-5	TGTGCCAGCAGCCAAGGACTAGCGGGGGGTTTT	CASSQGLAGGF
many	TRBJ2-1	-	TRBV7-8	TGTGCCAGCAGCTTAGCGGGGTGGGGGGCTGGATACAATGAGCAGTTCTTC	CASSLAGWGAGYNEQFF